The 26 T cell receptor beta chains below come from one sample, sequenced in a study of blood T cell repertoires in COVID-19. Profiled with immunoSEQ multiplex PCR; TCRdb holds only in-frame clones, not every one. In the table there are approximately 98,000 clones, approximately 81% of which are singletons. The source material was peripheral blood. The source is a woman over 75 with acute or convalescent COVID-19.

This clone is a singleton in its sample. The CDR3 spells CASSWGDTEAFF. DNA for the CDR3: TGCGCCAGCAGCTGGGGGGACACTGAAGCTTTCTTT. The V and J genes are TRBV4-3 and TRBJ1-1; perhaps TRBD1 as D (5 bases). This CDR3 has 12 amino acids. Deletions cut 5 bases from V and 3 bases from J, with 7 bases between. CDR1 and CDR2 from the germline V gene are LGHNA and YSLEER.

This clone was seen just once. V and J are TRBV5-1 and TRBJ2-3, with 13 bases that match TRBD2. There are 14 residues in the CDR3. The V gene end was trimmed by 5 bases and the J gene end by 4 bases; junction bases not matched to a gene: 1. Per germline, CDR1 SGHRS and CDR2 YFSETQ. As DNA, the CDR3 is TGCGCCAGCAGAGGACTAGCGGGGGCAGATACGCAGTATTTT. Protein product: CASRGLAGADTQYF.

The chain's CDR3 is CASSVYQETQYF. CDR3 sequence (DNA): TGTGCCAGCAGCGTCTACCAAGAGACCCAGTACTTC. The chain couples TRBV7-2 to TRBJ2-5; D remains unclear. The germline CDR1 and CDR2 sequences are SGHTA and FQGNSA. V was clipped by 5 bases and J by 0 bases, with 4 bases between them. The CDR3 is 12 amino acids.

The DNA of the CDR3 is TGTGCCGGACGGGACACCTCTGGGGCCAACGTCCTGACTTTC. Translation gives CAGRDTSGANVLTF. The chain employs TRBV6-5 and TRBJ2-6; D might be TRBD1 (6 bases). The germline gives CDR1 MNHEY, CDR2 SVGAGI. Trimming removed 11 bases from V and 0 bases from J, with 11 bases in between. The CDR3 loop spans 14 amino acids.

The CDR3 loop is CASGQAYEQYV. The CDR3 nucleotides are TGTGCCAGTGGGCAGGCGTACGAGCAGTACGTC. The chain combines TRBV28 with TRBJ2-7; D ambiguous. CDR1 and CDR2 (germline): MDHEN, SYDVKM. The CDR3 has 11 amino acids. Between the trimmed V and J ends, which lost 9 bases and 4 bases, there was a span of 10 bases.

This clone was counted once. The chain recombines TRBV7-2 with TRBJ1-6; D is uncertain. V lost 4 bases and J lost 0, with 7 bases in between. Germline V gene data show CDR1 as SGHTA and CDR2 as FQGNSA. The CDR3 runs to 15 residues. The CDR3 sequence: CASSSDYSYNSPLHF. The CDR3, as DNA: TGTGCCAGCAGCTCAGATTACTCCTATAATTCACCCCTCCACTTT.

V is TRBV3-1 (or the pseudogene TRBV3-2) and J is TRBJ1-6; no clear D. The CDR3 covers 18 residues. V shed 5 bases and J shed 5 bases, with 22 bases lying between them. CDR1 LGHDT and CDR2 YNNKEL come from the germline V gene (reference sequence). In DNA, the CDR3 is TGTGCCAGCAGCAGTACCCTTCCCATTTTACATCATAATTCACCCCTCCACTTT. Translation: CASSSTLPILHHNSPLHF.

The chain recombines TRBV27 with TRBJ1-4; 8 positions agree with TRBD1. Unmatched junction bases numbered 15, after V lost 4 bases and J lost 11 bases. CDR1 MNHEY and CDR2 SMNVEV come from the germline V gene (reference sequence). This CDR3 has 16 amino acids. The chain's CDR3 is CASSSWFRGRSRKLFF. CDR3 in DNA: TGTGCCAGCAGTTCATGGTTCAGGGGGCGATCTCGGAAACTGTTTTTT. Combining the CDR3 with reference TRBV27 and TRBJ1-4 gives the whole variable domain EAQVTQNPRYLITVTGKKLTVTCSQNMNHEYMSWYRQDPGLGLRQIYYSMNVEVTDKGDVPEGYKVSRKEKRNFPLILESPSPNQTSLYFCASSSWFRGRSRKLFFGSGTQLSVL.

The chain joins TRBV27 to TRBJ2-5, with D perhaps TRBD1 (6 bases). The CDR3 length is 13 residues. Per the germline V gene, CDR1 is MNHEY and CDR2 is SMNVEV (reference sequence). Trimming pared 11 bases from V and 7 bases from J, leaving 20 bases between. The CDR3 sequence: CAASQQGGGTQYF. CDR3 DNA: TGTGCCGCGAGCCAACAGGGTGGGGGGACCCAGTACTTC.

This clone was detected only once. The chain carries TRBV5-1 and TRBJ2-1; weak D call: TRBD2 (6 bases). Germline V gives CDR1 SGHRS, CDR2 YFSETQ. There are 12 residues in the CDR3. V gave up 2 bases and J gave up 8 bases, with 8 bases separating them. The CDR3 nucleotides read TGCGCCAGCAGCTTTGGAGGGGATGAGCAGTTCTTC. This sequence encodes CASSFGGDEQFF. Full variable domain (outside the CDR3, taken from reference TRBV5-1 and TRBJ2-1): KAGVTQTPRYLIKTRGQQVTLSCSPISGHRSVSWYQQTPGQGLQFLFEYFSETQRNKGNFPGRFSGRQFSNSRSEMNVSTLELGDSALYLCASSFGGDEQFFGPGTRLTVL.

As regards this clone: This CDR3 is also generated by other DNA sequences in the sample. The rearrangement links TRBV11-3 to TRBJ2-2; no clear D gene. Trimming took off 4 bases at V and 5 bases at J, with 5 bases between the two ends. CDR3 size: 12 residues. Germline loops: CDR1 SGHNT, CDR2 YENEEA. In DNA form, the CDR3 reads TGTGCCAGCAGCTCACTGACCGGGGAGCTGTTTTTT. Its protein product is CASSSLTGELFF.

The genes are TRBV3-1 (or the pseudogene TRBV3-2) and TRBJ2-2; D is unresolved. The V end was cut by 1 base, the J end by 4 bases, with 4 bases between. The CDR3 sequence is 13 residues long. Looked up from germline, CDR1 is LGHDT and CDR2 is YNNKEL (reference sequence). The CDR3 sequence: CASSQAGTGELFF. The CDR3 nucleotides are TGTGCCAGCAGCCAAGCAGGCACCGGGGAGCTGTTTTTT.

CDR3 loop: CASSSNRGQGAEGYTF. Written as DNA, the CDR3 is TGTGCCAGCAGTTCGAACCGGGGACAGGGGGCGGAAGGCTACACCTTC. V and J are TRBV6-5 and TRBJ1-2; 12 bases are a match to TRBD1. The CDR3 has 16 amino acids. Per germline, CDR1 MNHEY and CDR2 SVGAGI. The J segment lost 8 bases and the V segment lost 4 bases, leaving 11 bases of the junction unmatched.

CDR3: CASSASTGGRGYTF. In DNA form, the CDR3 reads TGTGCCAGTAGTGCCTCAACAGGGGGGAGAGGCTACACCTTC. The chain links TRBV19 to TRBJ1-2, with 8 bases that match TRBD1. The CDR3 is made up of 14 amino acids. The ends lost 5 bases at V and 8 bases at J; junction bases unmatched: 10. CDR1 is LNHDA and CDR2 is SQIVND in the germline V gene (reference sequence).

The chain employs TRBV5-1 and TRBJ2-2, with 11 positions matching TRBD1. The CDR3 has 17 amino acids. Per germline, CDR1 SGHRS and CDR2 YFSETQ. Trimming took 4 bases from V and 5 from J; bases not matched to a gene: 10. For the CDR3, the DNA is TGCGCCAGCAGCGAAACCGGGACAGGGGGTTTAACCGGGGAGCTGTTTTTT. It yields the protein CASSETGTGGLTGELFF.

DNA for the CDR3: TGTGCCAGTCGTACCGGGACAGGCGCCAAATGGGAGGGCTACACCTTC. This codes for CASRTGTGAKWEGYTF. V is TRBV18 and J is TRBJ1-2; 8 bases agree with TRBD1. Trimming took 9 bases from V and 8 from J; bases not matched to a gene: 20. The CDR3 loop spans 16 amino acids. The germline V gene has CDR1 KGHSH and CDR2 LQKENI.

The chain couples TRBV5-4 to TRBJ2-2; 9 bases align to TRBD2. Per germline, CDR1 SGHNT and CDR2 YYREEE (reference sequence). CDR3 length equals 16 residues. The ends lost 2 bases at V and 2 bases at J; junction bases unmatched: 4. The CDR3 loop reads CASSFAGLANTGELFF. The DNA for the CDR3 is TGTGCCAGCAGCTTCGCGGGACTAGCCAACACCGGGGAGCTGTTTTTT.

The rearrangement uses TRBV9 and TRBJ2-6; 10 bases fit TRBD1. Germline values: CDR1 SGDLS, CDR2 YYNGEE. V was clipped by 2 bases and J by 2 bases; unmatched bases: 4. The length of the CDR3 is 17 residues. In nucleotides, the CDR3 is TGTGCCAGCAGCGTGGGACAGGGGTCGCCTGGGGCCAACGTCCTGACTTTC. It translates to CASSVGQGSPGANVLTF.

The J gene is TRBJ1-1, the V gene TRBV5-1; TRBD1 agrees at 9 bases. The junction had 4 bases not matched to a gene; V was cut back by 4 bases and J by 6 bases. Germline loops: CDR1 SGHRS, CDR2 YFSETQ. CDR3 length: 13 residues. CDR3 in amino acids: CASSQQGAAEAFF. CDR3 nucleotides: TGCGCCAGCAGCCAACAGGGGGCCGCTGAAGCTTTCTTT.

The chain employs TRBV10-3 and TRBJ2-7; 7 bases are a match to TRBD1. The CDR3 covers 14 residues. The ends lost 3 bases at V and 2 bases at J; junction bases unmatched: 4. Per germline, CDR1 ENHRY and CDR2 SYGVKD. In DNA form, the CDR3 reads TGTGCCATCAGTGACGTACAGGGGACCTACGAGCAGTACTTC. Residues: CAISDVQGTYEQYF.

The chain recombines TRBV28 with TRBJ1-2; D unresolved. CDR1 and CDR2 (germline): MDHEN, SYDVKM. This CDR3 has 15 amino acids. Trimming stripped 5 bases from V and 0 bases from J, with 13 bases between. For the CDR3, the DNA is TGTGCCAGCAGTCCCTCAGGTCCCCCTAACTATGGCTACACCTTC. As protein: CASSPSGPPNYGYTF.

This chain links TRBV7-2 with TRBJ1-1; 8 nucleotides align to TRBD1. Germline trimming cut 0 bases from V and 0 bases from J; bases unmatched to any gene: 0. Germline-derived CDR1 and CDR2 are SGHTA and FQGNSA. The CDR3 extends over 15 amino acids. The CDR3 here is CASSLATGVNTEAFF. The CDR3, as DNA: TGTGCCAGCAGCTTAGCGACAGGGGTGAACACTGAAGCTTTCTTT.

In nucleotides, the CDR3 is TGCGCCAGCAGCTTGGAGGGTGCCACAGGTTACGATGAGCAGTTCTTC. Translation: CASSLEGATGYDEQFF. The genes are TRBV5-1 and TRBJ2-1, with D tentatively TRBD1 (5 bases). This CDR3 is 16 amino acids long. V dropped 0 bases and J dropped 8 bases, with 18 bases sitting between them. Germline CDR1 is SGHRS and CDR2 is YFSETQ.

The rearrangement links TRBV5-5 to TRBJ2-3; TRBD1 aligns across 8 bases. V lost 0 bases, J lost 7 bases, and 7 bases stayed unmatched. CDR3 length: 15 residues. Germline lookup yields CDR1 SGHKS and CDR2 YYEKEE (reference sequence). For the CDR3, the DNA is TGTGCCAGCAGCTTGGCCGCAGGGGGCCTCAATACGCAGTATTTT. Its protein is CASSLAAGGLNTQYF.

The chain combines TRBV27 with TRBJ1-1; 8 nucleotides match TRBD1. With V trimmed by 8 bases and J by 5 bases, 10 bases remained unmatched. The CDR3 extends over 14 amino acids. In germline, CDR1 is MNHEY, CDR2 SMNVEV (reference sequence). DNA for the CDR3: TGTGCCAGCGGGAGACAGGGGAGGGGTACTGAAGCTTTCTTT. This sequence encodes CASGRQGRGTEAFF.

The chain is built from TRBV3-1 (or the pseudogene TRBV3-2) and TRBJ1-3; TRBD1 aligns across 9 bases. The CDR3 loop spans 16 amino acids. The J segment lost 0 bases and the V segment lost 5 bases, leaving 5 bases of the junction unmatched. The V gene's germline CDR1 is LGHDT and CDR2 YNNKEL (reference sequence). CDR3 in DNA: TGTGCCAGCAGCTGGGGACAGGGAAGCTCTGGAAACACCATATATTTT. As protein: CASSWGQGSSGNTIYF.